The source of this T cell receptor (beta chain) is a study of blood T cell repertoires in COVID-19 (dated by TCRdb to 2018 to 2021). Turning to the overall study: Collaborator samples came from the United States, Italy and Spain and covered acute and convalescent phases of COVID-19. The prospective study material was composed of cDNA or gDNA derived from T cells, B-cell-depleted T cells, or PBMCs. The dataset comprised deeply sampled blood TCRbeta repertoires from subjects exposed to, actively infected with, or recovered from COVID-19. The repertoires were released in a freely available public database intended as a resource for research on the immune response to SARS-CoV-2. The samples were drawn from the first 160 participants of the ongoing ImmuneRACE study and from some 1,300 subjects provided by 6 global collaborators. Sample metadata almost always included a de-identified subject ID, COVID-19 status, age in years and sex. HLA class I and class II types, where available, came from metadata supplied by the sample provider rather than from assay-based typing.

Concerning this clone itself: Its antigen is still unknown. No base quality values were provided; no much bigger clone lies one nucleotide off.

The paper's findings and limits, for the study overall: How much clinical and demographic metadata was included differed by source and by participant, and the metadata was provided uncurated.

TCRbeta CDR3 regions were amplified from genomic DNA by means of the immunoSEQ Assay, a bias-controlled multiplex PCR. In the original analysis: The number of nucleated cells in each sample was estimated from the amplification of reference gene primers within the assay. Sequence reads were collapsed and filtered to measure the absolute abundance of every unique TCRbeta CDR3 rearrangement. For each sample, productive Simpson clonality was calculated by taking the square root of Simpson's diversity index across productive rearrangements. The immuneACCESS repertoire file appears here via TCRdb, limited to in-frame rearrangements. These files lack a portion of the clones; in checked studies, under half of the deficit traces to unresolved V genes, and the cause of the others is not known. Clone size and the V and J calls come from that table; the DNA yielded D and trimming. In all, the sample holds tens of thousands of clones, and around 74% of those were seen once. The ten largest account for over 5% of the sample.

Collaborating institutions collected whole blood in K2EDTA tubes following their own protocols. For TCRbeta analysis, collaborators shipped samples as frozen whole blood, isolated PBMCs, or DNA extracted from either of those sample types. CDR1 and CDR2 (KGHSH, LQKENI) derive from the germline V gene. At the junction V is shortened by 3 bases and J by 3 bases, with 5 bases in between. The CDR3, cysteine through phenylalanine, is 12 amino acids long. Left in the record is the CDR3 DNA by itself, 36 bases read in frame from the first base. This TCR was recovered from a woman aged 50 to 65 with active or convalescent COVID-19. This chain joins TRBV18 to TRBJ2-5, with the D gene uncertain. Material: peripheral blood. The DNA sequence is TGTGCCAGCTCACCTCAGGAAGAGACCCAGTACTTC. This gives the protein CASSPQEETQYF.